This entry describes one T cell receptor beta chain. This record belongs to a study of OX40 agonist ivuxolimab in advanced cancers. Method: immunoSEQ multiplex PCR; TCRdb's copy keeps in-frame clones and lacks some. The profile shows around 50,000 clones, 84% of them singletons. J lost 5 bases, V lost 2 bases, and 7 bases had no gene match. This CDR3 is built from 15 residues. Germline-derived CDR1 and CDR2 are MNHNS and SASEGT. The origin of this receptor is an adult with an advanced solid tumor such as melanoma, head and neck, liver or kidney cancer. The chain is built from TRBV6-1 and TRBJ2-5, with 8 nucleotides matching TRBD2. The material was CD4+ or CD8+ T cells sorted from blood, obtained in a trial of the OX40 agonist ivuxolimab. CDR3: CASSENSSGLETQYF. The CDR3 DNA reads as TGTGCCAGCAGTGAAAACTCTAGCGGGCTGGAGACCCAGTACTTC.